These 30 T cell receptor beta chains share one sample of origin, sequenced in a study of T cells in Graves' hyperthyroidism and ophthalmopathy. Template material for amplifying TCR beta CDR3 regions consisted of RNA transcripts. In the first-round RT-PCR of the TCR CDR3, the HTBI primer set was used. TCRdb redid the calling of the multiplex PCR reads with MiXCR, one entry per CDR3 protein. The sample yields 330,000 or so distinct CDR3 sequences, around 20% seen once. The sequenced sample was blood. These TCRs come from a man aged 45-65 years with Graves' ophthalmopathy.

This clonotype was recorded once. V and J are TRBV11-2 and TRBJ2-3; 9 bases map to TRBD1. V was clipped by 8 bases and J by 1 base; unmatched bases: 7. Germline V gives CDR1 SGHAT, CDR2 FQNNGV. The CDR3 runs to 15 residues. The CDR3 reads CASPEQGARTDTQYF. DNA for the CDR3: TGTGCCAGCCCGGAACAGGGGGCCCGCACAGATACGCAGTATTTT.

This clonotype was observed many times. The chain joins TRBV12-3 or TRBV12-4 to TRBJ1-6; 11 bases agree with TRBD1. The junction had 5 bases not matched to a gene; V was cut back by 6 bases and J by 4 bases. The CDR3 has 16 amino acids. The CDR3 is CASRIRDRGYNSPLHF. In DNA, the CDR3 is TGTGCCAGCAGAATCCGGGACAGGGGGTATAATTCACCCCTCCACTTT.

DNA for the CDR3: TGCGCCAGCAGCCAGGGACTGCACTCTGGAAACACCATATATTTT. Translated: CASSQGLHSGNTIYF. The chain joins TRBV5-1 to TRBJ1-3, with D maybe TRBD1 (5 bases). V was trimmed by 4 bases and J by 0 bases, leaving 11 bases between them. The V gene's germline CDR1 is SGHRS and CDR2 YFSETQ. The CDR3 runs to 15 residues.

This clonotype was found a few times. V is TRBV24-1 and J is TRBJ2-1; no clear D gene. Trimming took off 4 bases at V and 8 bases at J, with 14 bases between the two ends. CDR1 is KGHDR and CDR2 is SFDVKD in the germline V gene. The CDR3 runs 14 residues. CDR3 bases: TGTGCCACCAGTGAAGCGTGGAGCAGCCATGAGCAGTTCTTC. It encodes CATSEAWSSHEQFF.

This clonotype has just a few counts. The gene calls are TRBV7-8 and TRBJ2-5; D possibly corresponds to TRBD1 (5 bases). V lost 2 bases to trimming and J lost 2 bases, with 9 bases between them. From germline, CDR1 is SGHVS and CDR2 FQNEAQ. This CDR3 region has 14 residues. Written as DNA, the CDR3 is TGTGCCAGCAGCTTACGACAGATACAAGAGACCCAGTACTTC. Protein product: CASSLRQIQETQYF. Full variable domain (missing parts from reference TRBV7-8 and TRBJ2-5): GAGVSQSPRYKVAKRGQDVALRCDPISGHVSLFWYQQALGQGPEFLTYFQNEAQLDKSGLPSDRFFAERPEGSVSTLKIQRTQQEDSAVYLCASSLRQIQETQYFGPGTRLLVL.

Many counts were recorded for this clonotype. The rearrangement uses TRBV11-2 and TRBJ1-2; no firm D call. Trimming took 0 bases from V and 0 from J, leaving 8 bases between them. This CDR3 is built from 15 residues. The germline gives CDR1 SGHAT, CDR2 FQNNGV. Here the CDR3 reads CASSLESSTNYGYTF. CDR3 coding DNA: TGTGCCAGCAGCTTAGAGTCGTCCACTAACTATGGCTACACCTTC.

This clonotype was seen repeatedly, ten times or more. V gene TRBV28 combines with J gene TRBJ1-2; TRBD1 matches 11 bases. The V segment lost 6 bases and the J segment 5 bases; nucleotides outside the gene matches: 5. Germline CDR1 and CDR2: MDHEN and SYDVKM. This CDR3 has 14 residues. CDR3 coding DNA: TGTGCCAGCAGCCTCGGGACAGGGGGGTATGGCTACACCTTC. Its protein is CASSLGTGGYGYTF.

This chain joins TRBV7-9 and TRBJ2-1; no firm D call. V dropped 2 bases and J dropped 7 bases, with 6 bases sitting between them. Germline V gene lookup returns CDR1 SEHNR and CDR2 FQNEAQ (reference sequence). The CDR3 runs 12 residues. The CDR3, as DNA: TGTGCCAGCAGCTTAACCCCTAATGAGCAGTTCTTC. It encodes CASSLTPNEQFF.

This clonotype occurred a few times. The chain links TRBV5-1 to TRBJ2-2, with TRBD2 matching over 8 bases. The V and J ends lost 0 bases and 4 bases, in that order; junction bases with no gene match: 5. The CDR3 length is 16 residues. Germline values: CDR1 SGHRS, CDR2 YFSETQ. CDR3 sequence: CASSLAGSGSTGELFF. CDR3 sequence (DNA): TGCGCCAGCAGCTTGGCGGGGAGCGGGAGCACCGGGGAGCTGTTTTTT.

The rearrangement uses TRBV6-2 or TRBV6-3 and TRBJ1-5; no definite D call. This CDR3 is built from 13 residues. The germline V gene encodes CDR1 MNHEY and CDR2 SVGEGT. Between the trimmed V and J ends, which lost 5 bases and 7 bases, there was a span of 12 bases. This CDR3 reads CASSAYLDQPQHF. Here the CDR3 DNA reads TGTGCCAGCAGTGCCTACCTAGACCAGCCCCAGCATTTT.

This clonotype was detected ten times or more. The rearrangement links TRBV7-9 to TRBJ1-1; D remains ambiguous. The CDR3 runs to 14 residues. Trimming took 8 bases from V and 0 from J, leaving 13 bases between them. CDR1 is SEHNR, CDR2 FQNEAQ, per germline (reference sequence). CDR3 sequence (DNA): TGTGCCAGCGGTCGTTCTGGGGTGAACACTGAAGCTTTCTTT. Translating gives CASGRSGVNTEAFF.

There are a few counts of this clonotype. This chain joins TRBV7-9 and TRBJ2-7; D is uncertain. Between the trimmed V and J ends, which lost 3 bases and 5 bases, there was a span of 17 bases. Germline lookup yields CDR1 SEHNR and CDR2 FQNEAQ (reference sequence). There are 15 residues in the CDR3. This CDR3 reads CASSFSSDGHHEQYF. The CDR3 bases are TGTGCCAGCAGCTTTTCCTCGGACGGTCATCACGAGCAGTACTTC.

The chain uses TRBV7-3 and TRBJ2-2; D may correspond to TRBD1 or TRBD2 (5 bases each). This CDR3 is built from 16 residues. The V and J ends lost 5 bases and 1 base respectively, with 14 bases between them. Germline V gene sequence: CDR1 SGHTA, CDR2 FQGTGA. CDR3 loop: CASSPGPVQNTGELFF. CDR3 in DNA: TGTGCCAGCAGCCCGGGACCGGTCCAGAACACCGGGGAGCTGTTTTTT.

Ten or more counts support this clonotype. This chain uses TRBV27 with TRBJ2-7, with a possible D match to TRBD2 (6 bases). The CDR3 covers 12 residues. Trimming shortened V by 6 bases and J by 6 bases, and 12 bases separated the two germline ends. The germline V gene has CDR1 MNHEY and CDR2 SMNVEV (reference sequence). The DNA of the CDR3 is TGTGCCAGCAGCCGACTAGAAAGCGAGCAGTACTTC. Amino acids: CASSRLESEQYF.

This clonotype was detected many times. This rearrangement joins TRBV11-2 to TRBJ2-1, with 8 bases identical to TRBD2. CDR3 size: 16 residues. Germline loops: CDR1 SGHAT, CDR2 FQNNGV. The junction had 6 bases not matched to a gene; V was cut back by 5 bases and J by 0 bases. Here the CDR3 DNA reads TGTGCCAGCAGCCCTGTAGCGGGAACCTCCTACAATGAGCAGTTCTTC. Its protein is CASSPVAGTSYNEQFF.

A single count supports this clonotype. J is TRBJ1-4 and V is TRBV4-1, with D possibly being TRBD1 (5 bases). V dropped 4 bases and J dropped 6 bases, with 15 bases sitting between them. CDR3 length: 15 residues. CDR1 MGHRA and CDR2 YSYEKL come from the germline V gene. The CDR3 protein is CASSRQGVADEKLFF. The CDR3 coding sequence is TGCGCCAGCAGCCGCCAGGGAGTAGCGGATGAAAAACTGTTTTTT.

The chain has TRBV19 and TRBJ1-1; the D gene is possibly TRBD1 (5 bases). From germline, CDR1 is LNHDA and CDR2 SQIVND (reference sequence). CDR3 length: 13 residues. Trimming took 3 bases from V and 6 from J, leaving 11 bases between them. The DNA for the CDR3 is TGTGCCAGTAGTATTCCCGGGGGATCTGAAGCTTTCTTT. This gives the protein CASSIPGGSEAFF. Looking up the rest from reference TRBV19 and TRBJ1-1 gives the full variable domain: DGGITQSPKYLFRKEGQNVTLSCEQNLNHDAMYWYRQDPGQGLRLIYYSQIVNDFQKGDIAEGYSVSREKKESFPLTVTSAQKNPTAFYLCASSIPGGSEAFFGQGTRLTVV.

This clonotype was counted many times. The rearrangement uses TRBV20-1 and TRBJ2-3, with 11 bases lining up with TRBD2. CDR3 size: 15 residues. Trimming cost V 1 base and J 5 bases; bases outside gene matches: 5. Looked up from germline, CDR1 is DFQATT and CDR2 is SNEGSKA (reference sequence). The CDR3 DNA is TGCAGTGCTAGAGCCGGGACTAGCGGAGGAGATACGCAGTATTTT. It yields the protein CSARAGTSGGDTQYF.

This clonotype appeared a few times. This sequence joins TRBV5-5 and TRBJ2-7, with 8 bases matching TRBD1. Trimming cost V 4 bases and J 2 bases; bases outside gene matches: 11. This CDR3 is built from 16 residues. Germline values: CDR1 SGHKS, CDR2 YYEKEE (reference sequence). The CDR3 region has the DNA TGTGCCAGCAGCCAGGGATCAGGGGGCAGTGCCTACGAGCAGTACTTC. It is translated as CASSQGSGGSAYEQYF.

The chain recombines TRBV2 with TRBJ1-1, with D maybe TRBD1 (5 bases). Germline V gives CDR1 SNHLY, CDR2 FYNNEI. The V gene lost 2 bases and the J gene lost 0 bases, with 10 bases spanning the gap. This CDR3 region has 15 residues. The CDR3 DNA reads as TGTGCCAGCAGTGAACTGGCAGGGTTGAACACTGAAGCTTTCTTT. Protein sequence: CASSELAGLNTEAFF.

The CDR3 loop reads CASSLAGTDSNYGYTF. CDR3 sequence (DNA): TGTGCCAGCAGCTTAGCCGGGACAGATTCTAACTATGGCTACACCTTC. This chain connects TRBV7-9 to TRBJ1-2; 7 bases fit TRBD1. The CDR3 totals 16 residues. Germline CDR1 and CDR2: SEHNR and FQNEAQ (reference sequence). The V gene end was trimmed by 0 bases and the J gene end by 0 bases; junction bases not matched to a gene: 4.

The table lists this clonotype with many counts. The CDR3 DNA reads TGTGCCTGGAGGCTCGGGATCGAGCAGTACTTC. Its protein is CAWRLGIEQYF. The genes are TRBV30 and TRBJ2-7, with D possibly being TRBD2 (5 bases). Trimming pared 3 bases from V and 6 bases from J, leaving 9 bases between. This CDR3 spans 11 amino acids. Per germline, CDR1 GTSNPN and CDR2 SVGIG (reference sequence).

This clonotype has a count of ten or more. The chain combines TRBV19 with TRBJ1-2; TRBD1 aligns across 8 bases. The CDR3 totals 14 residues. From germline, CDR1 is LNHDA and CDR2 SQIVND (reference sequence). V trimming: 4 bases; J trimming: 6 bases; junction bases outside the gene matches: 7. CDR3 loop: CASSKAGTGHGYTF. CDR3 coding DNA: TGTGCCAGTAGTAAAGCCGGGACAGGCCATGGCTACACCTTC.

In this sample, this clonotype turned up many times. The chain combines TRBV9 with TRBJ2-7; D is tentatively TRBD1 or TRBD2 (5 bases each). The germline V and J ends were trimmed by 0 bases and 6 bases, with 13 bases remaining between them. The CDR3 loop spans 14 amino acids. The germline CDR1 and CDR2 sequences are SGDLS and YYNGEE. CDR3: CASSVARDAVEQYF. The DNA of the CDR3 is TGTGCCAGCAGCGTAGCCAGGGACGCGGTCGAGCAGTACTTC.

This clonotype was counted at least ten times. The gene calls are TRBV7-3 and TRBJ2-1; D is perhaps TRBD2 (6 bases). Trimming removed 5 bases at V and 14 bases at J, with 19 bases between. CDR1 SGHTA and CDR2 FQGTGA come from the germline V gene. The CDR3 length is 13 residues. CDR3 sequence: CASSPRLGGSKFF. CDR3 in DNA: TGTGCCAGCAGCCCGAGACTAGGAGGGAGCAAGTTCTTC.

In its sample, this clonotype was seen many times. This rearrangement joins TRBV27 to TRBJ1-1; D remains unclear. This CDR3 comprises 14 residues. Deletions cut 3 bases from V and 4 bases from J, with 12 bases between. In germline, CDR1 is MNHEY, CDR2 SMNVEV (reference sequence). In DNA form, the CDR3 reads TGTGCCAGCAGTTTGGAGACGGGAGGCACTGAAGCTTTCTTT. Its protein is CASSLETGGTEAFF.

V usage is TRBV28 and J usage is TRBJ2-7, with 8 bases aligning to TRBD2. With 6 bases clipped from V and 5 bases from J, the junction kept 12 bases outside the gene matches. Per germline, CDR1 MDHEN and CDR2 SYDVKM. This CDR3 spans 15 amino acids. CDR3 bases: TGTGCCAGCAGGCCCGGGACTAGAAGGGTCCACGAGCAGTACTTC. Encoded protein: CASRPGTRRVHEQYF.

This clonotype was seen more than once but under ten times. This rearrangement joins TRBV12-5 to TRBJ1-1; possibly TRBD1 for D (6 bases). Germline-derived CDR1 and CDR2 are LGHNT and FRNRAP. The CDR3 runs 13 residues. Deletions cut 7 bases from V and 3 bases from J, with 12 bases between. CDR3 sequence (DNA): TGTGCTAGTGTTAAACAGGGTCACACTGAAGCTTTCTTT. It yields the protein CASVKQGHTEAFF.

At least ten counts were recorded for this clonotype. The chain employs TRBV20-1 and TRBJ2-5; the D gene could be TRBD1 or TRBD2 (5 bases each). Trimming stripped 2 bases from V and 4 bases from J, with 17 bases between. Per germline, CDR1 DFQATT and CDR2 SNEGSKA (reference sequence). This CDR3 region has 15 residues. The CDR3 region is CSARPQGPVGETQYF. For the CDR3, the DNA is TGCAGTGCTAGACCCCAGGGACCGGTCGGAGAGACCCAGTACTTC.

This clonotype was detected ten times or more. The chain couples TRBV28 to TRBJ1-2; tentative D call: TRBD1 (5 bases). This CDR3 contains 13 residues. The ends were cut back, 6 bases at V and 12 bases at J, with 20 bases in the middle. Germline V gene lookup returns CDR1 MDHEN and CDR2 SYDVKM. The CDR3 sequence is CASRGFGWDHNTF. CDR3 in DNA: TGTGCCAGCAGAGGGTTCGGATGGGACCATAACACCTTC.